This TCR beta chain was retrieved from a study of CD8 T cells in ankylosing spondylitis. Study outcomes and limitations: Certain motif variants had earlier appeared in reactive arthritis synovial fluid and blood. Clones linked to disease were reported to show significant enrichment in matched ankylosing spondylitis synovial fluid.

As for this clonotype: No antigen is known for it.

TCRdb itself ran the 5' RACE reads through MiXCR, one entry per CDR3 protein. The data contain tens of thousands of distinct CDR3 sequences, 16% of them singletons. Germline V lookup: CDR1 DFQATT, CDR2 SNEGSKA (reference sequence). The CDR3 is 13 amino acids. The V and J ends lost 6 bases and 4 bases, in that order; junction bases with no gene match: 5. The TCR comes from a male donor with ankylosing spondylitis or in good health (not recorded which). The chain joins TRBV20-1 to TRBJ2-2; TRBD2 matches 7 bases. The sequenced material came from blood. The CDR3 DNA sequence: TGCAGTGCCGGGACGGGAGGCACCGGGGAGCTGTTTTTT. Amino acids: CSAGTGGTGELFF.